This TCR beta chain was identified during a study of shared clonotypes between healthy human individuals. About the research overall: Donors, aged 18 to 49, were two women and a few men. Findings and limits, study-wide: Non-shared clonotypes displayed generation probabilities falling below those of clonotypes present in all four donors.

With respect to this clone: Its antigen is still unknown.

Each donor was a Caucasian adult residing in Nashville, Tennessee. Germline V gene sequence: CDR1 MNHEY, CDR2 SVGAGI. The CDR3 sequence is 15 residues long. The ends were cut back, 5 bases at V and 3 bases at J, with 16 bases in the middle. Authors' analysis steps: ImmunoSEQ junction-only sequences lacked quality scores, so their filtering differed. Using immunoSEQ multiplex PCR, the repertoire was profiled, and TCRdb retains in-frame clones only, with some absent. That table is the source of V, J and clone size, and D and trimming were worked out from the DNA. The sample records about 2.5 million clones, around 93% being singletons.

Material: naive CD4+ T cells from PBMCs. Subset reported: CD45RA+ positively selected. This TCR was recovered from a young man in good health. Some clones in this sample may be carry-over from other donors' samples. The rearrangement joins TRBV6-5 to TRBJ1-2; a possible D gene is TRBD1 (6 bases). CDR3 DNA sequence: TGTGCCAGCAGTCCCCCAGGGGCGCTCGACTATGGCTACACCTTC. As protein: CASSPPGALDYGYTF.